This T cell receptor beta chain was observed in a study of T cell responses to AZD1222 COVID-19 vaccine. Study observations and caveats: Only six or seven AZD1222 recipients tested seropositive at baseline.

The V gene lost 0 bases and the J gene lost 0 bases, with 8 bases spanning the gap. CDR3 size: 15 residues. CDR1 and CDR2 from the germline V gene are MNHEY and SVGAGI. Measured with immunoSEQ multiplex PCR; TCRdb has only the in-frame clones, and not every one. The top ten clones hold approximately 1.5% of a sample with about 210,000 clones, 90% to 95% of them seen once. Points on this clone: Antigen specificity is unknown.

Material: peripheral blood, obtained 28 days after the second dose of the MenACWY control vaccine. The chain recombines TRBV6-5 with TRBJ1-1; tentatively, D is TRBD1 (5 bases). The receptor was derived from an adult who received the MenACWY meningococcal vaccine as a control. The DNA for the CDR3 is TGTGCCAGCAGTTACTCGCAGGGCATGAACACTGAAGCTTTCTTT. This sequence encodes CASSYSQGMNTEAFF.